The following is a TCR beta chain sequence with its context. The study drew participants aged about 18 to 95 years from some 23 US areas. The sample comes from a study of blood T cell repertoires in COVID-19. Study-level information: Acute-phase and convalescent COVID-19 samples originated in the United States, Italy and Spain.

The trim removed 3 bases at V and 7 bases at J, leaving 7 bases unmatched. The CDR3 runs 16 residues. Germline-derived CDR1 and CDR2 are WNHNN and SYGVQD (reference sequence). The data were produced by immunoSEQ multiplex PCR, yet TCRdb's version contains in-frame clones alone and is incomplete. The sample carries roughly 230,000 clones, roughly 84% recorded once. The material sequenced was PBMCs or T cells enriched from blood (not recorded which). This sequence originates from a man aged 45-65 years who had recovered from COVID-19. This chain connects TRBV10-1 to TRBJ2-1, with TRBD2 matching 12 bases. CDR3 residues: CASSDPSSGRANEQFF. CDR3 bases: TGCGCCAGCAGTGATCCCTCTAGCGGGAGGGCAAATGAGCAGTTCTTC.